These T cell receptor beta chains were read from a single sample in a study of cytomegalovirus exposure and HLA in healthy donors. The assay was immunoSEQ multiplex PCR, and TCRdb's table has in-frame clones only and misses some. Among over 200,000 clones listed, just over 85% were seen once. The sample taken for sequencing was PBMCs. These receptors were taken from a woman in her late teens or twenties in good health and CMV-seronegative. Both conserved end residues are part of each CDR3. D genes are given only for firm matches. The size of a clone is reported for some rows only, either as once, few or many, or as a class for expanded clones.

V,J,size,D,DNA,CDR3
TRBV4-2,TRBJ2-6,once,NA,TGTGCCAGCAGCCAAGGGGGGGTTTCTGGGGCCAACGTCCTGACTTTC,CASSQGGVSGANVLTF
TRBV6-5,TRBJ1-4,NA,NA,TGTGCCAGCAGTTACTCGTTCTCAAATGGAGGTGAAAAACTGTTTTTT,CASSYSFSNGGEKLFF
TRBV9,TRBJ2-1,NA,TRBD1,TGTGCCAGCAGCGTAGACGTGACAGGGGGCCATGAGCAGTTCTTC,CASSVDVTGGHEQFF
TRBV29-1,TRBJ2-5,NA,TRBD2,TGCAGCGTTGAGTCTAGCGGGGGCGCAGAGACCCAGTACTTC,CSVESSGGAETQYF
TRBV28,TRBJ1-3,once,NA,TGTGCCAGCAGTTTAGGGGGGGTAGGAAACACCATATATTTT,CASSLGGVGNTIYF
TRBV9,TRBJ2-2,once,NA,TGTGCCAGCAGCGTTTCAGGGATAACCGGGGAGCTGTTTTTT,CASSVSGITGELFF
TRBV4-3,TRBJ2-2,NA,TRBD2,TGCGCCAGCAGCCAAGAAGTAGCGGGACCCGGGGAGCTGTTTTTT,CASSQEVAGPGELFF
TRBV5-1,TRBJ2-3,NA,TRBD2,TGCGCCAGCAGCTTGTGGGTAACGGGACTAGCGGGAGTAGAAGATACGCAGTATTTT,CASSLWVTGLAGVEDTQYF
TRBV10-3,TRBJ2-7,NA,NA,TGTGCCATCAGTGGACAGTCTTACTCCTACGAGCAGTACTTC,CAISGQSYSYEQYF
TRBV5-4,TRBJ1-5,NA,NA,TGTGCCAGCAATAGTATACCCCACAATCAGCCCCAGCATTTT,CASNSIPHNQPQHF
TRBV27,TRBJ2-1,NA,TRBD1,TGTGCCAGCAGTCGAGGGACAGGGAGCTACAATGAGCAGTTCTTC,CASSRGTGSYNEQFF
TRBV12-1,TRBJ1-1,NA,NA,TGTGCCAGCAGCTTTGCAGTTCTGGGCTACAACACTGAAGCTTTCTTT,CASSFAVLGYNTEAFF
TRBV7-2,TRBJ2-1,once,TRBD1,TGTGCCAGCAGATTCAGGGGGTACAATGAGCAGTTCTTC,CASRFRGYNEQFF
TRBV5-6,TRBJ2-3,NA,NA,TGTGCCAGCAGCTTTTTAGGGGAAGTAGATACGCAGTATTTT,CASSFLGEVDTQYF
TRBV10-2,TRBJ1-1,few,NA,TGCGCCAGCGGGGCCAGGGTGAACACTGAAGCTTTCTTT,CASGARVNTEAFF
TRBV5-1,TRBJ2-2,NA,NA,TGCGCCAGCAGCTTGGCCCCCGAGAACGGGGAGCTGTTTTTT,CASSLAPENGELFF
TRBV27,TRBJ2-3,NA,NA,TGTGCCAGCAGCCCGGTCGGAGGGGCGACGGGTACGCAGTATTTT,CASSPVGGATGTQYF
TRBV11-1,TRBJ2-2,NA,TRBD1,TGTGCCAGCAGAAATACCGGGACAGGGTTATCCGGGGAGCTGTTTTTT,CASRNTGTGLSGELFF
TRBV6-5,TRBJ1-2,NA,NA,TGTGCCAGCAGTTACAGGGGGACCAACTATGGCTACACCTTC,CASSYRGTNYGYTF
TRBV28,TRBJ2-7,NA,TRBD2,TGTGCCAGCAGCACTAGCGGGAACACCCCCTACGAGCAGTACTTC,CASSTSGNTPYEQYF
TRBV2,TRBJ2-7,NA,TRBD2,TGTGCCAGCAGCCGACTAGCGGGGTCACTCGGAGTCTACGAGCAGTACTTC,CASSRLAGSLGVYEQYF
TRBV5-1,TRBJ2-5,NA,NA,TGCGCCAGCAGCTCTGGGGTAGCGTCCCAAGAGACCCAGTACTTC,CASSSGVASQETQYF
TRBV27,TRBJ1-1,NA,TRBD1,TGTGCCAGCAGTTTATGGACAGGGTCAACTGAAGCTTTCTTT,CASSLWTGSTEAFF
TRBV28,TRBJ2-7,once,NA,TGTGCCACAACTTCTGTCTACGAGCAGTACTTC,CATTSVYEQYF
TRBV6-1,TRBJ1-1,NA,NA,TGTGCCAGCAGTCTGGACAGATTAAACACTGAAGCTTTCTTT,CASSLDRLNTEAFF
TRBV14,TRBJ2-7,NA,NA,TGTGCCAGCAGCCAAGATCCTTACGAGCAGTACTTC,CASSQDPYEQYF
TRBV30,TRBJ1-5,NA,TRBD1,TGTGCCTGGAGTGGGGACAGAGATCAGCCCCAGCATTTT,CAWSGDRDQPQHF
TRBV29-1,TRBJ2-1,NA,TRBD1,TGCAGCGCCAGCGGGACAGGGGCTTACAATGAGCAGTTCTTC,CSASGTGAYNEQFF
TRBV11-2,TRBJ2-2,NA,NA,TGTGCCAGCAGCGCAATCACGACTAAAATGAACACCGGGGAGCTGTTTTTT,CASSAITTKMNTGELFF
TRBV7-2,TRBJ1-5,NA,NA,TGTGCCAGCAGCTTACGAGAGGGAGGCCAGCCCCAGCATTTT,CASSLREGGQPQHF